The 17 T cell receptor beta chains below come from one sample, sequenced in a study of PD-1 blockade in classical Hodgkin lymphoma. Time point specified: cycle 4 day 1 (C4D1), after five to seven weeks of nivolumab. Each of the patients experienced relapse following autologous stem cell transplantation, and their brentuximab vedotin exposure differed. Libraries were prepared by immunoSEQ multiplex PCR; TCRdb keeps only in-frame clonotypes and omits some of them. Of over 50,000 clones in the sample, about 85% were seen once. The sequences come from peripheral blood mononuclear cells (PBMCs), collected before the fourth cycle of nivolumab. The receptors were sampled from a human donor with classical Hodgkin lymphoma.

The chain uses TRBV7-9 and TRBJ2-1; possibly TRBD1 for D (6 bases). From germline, CDR1 is SEHNR and CDR2 FQNEAQ (reference sequence). This CDR3 contains 14 residues. V was cut by 1 base and J by 15 bases, with 19 bases left in between. The CDR3 here is CASSLGSYRQERFF. CDR3 sequence (DNA): TGTGCCAGCAGCTTAGGGTCATACAGACAGGAGAGGTTCTTC.

Relative to its sample, this clone is medium-sized. This rearrangement joins TRBV6-1 to TRBJ1-5; TRBD1 aligns across 7 bases. Looked up from germline, CDR1 is MNHNS and CDR2 is SASEGT. This CDR3 region has 15 residues. V shed 3 bases, J shed 6 bases, and the junction held 8 bases outside the gene matches. In DNA form, the CDR3 reads TGTGCCAGCAGTGATAACAGGGGAGTGGGTCAGCCCCAGCATTTT. This gives the protein CASSDNRGVGQPQHF.

This clone was recorded a few times. J is TRBJ1-1 and V is TRBV5-1; TRBD1 agrees at 9 bases. The length of the CDR3 is 14 residues. Per the germline V gene, CDR1 is SGHRS and CDR2 is YFSETQ. V lost 4 bases and J lost 5; bases outside the gene matches: 6. The CDR3 sequence: CASSPLTGGTEAFF. As DNA, the CDR3 is TGCGCCAGCAGCCCCCTGACAGGGGGGACTGAAGCTTTCTTT. Based on the CDR3 plus reference TRBV5-1 and TRBJ1-1, the full variable domain is KAGVTQTPRYLIKTRGQQVTLSCSPISGHRSVSWYQQTPGQGLQFLFEYFSETQRNKGNFPGRFSGRQFSNSRSEMNVSTLELGDSALYLCASSPLTGGTEAFFGQGTRLTVV.

The chain joins TRBV7-3 to TRBJ1-6; no clear D gene. Trimming removed 6 bases from V and 7 bases from J, with 13 bases in between. This CDR3 region has 14 residues. Germline V gene lookup returns CDR1 SGHTA and CDR2 FQGTGA. Written as DNA, the CDR3 is TGTGCCAGCAGTTCCGGGTTGGGGAATTCACCCCTCCACTTT. This sequence encodes CASSSGLGNSPLHF.

The rearrangement links TRBV2 to TRBJ2-3, with 8 nucleotides matching TRBD2. The CDR3 covers 14 residues. The trim removed 6 bases at V and 3 bases at J, leaving 5 bases unmatched. Germline lookup yields CDR1 SNHLY and CDR2 FYNNEI. CDR3 amino acids: CASSPGGPTDTQYF. The CDR3 DNA reads TGTGCCAGCAGCCCGGGGGGGCCGACAGATACGCAGTATTTT.

This chain uses TRBV5-1 with TRBJ2-1, with D possibly being TRBD2 (5 bases). This CDR3 spans 14 amino acids. Trimming took 6 bases from V and 0 from J, leaving 10 bases between them. Germline-derived CDR1 and CDR2 are SGHRS and YFSETQ. The CDR3 region has the DNA TGCGCCAGCAAGAGGGCTAGCTCCTACAATGAGCAGTTCTTC. It translates to CASKRASSYNEQFF.

This rearrangement joins TRBV6-1 to TRBJ2-5; the D call may be TRBD1 or TRBD2 (5 bases each). Germline values: CDR1 MNHNS, CDR2 SASEGT. V was cut by 4 bases and J by 10 bases, with 31 bases left in between. This CDR3 region has 18 residues. The CDR3 DNA is TGTGCCAGCAGTGTCCACGGTTTTTCCGGGACCCCAGAGAAGGGCCAGTACTTC. Translating gives CASSVHGFSGTPEKGQYF.

The chain recombines TRBV7-8 with TRBJ1-2; perhaps TRBD1 as D (5 bases). Germline loops: CDR1 SGHVS, CDR2 FQNEAQ. Trimming cost V 3 bases and J 4 bases, with 15 bases left between them. The CDR3 has 15 amino acids. The DNA for the CDR3 is TGTGCCAGCAGCTTTACCGATCAGGGTATCTATGGCTACACCTTC. Protein product: CASSFTDQGIYGYTF.

This clone was seen a single time. The chain couples TRBV2 to TRBJ1-5, with TRBD1 identical over 7 bases. V lost 6 bases and J lost 6; bases outside the gene matches: 11. Looked up from germline, CDR1 is SNHLY and CDR2 is FYNNEI. The length of the CDR3 is 15 residues. CDR3 DNA: TGTGCCAGCAGCGACAGGGTATCTCTCGGTCAGCCCCAGCATTTT. It specifies CASSDRVSLGQPQHF.

This clone appeared a single time. The chain combines TRBV10-2 with TRBJ2-5; D remains unclear. V dropped 7 bases and J dropped 1 base, with 7 bases sitting between them. CDR1 and CDR2 from the germline V gene are WSHSY and SAAADI. The CDR3 loop spans 12 amino acids. In DNA form, the CDR3 reads TGCGCCAGCACCTCTCCCCAAGAGACCCAGTACTTC. Its translation is CASTSPQETQYF.

The genes are TRBV7-8 and TRBJ2-5; 10 bases align to TRBD1. V shed 7 bases and J 6 bases; nucleotides not matched to a gene: 8. The CDR3 runs 14 residues. Germline V gene lookup returns CDR1 SGHVS and CDR2 FQNEAQ. CDR3 sequence reads: CASTVGQGGKTQYF. The CDR3 bases are TGTGCCAGCACGGTCGGACAGGGGGGAAAGACCCAGTACTTC.

The rearrangement links TRBV7-6 to TRBJ1-6; perhaps TRBD1 as D (6 bases). This CDR3 is 16 amino acids long. Germline CDR1 and CDR2: SGHVS and FNYEAQ. With 0 bases removed from V and 7 bases from J, the gap between germline ends came to 13 bases. CDR3: CASSLAQGTVNSPLHF. DNA of the CDR3: TGTGCCAGCAGCTTAGCGCAGGGGACGGTAAATTCACCCCTCCACTTT.

Turning to this clone: The sample holds other DNA sequences that translate to the same CDR3. The V and J genes are TRBV6-5 and TRBJ1-1; D not resolved. The CDR3 is made up of 13 amino acids. CDR1 and CDR2 from the germline V gene are MNHEY and SVGAGI. Trimming removed 5 bases from V and 1 base from J, with 8 bases in between. The CDR3 is CASSPPRNTEAFF. The CDR3 coding sequence is TGTGCCAGCAGTCCCCCGAGGAACACTGAAGCTTTCTTT.

The rearrangement links TRBV18 to TRBJ1-6; D is uncertain. The CDR3 is 16 residues long. Germline-derived CDR1 and CDR2 are KGHSH and LQKENI. V was cut by 6 bases and J by 0 bases, with 12 bases left in between. CDR3 bases: TGTGCCAGCTCGGGCACGATGAGCTCCTATAATTCACCCCTCCACTTT. This sequence encodes CASSGTMSSYNSPLHF. Supplemented by reference TRBV18 and TRBJ1-6, the full variable domain reads NAGVMQNPRHLVRRRGQEARLRCSPMKGHSHVYWYRQLPEEGLKFMVYLQKENIIDESGMPKERFSAEFPKEGPSILRIQQVVRGDSAAYFCASSGTMSSYNSPLHFGNGTRLTVT.

This clone showed up just once. The CDR3 bases are TGTGCCAGCAGTCCGGGACTGTTAGCCAAAAACATTCAGTACTTC. Its protein is CASSPGLLAKNIQYF. The chain links TRBV6-5 to TRBJ2-4, with D perhaps matching TRBD2 (6 bases). The V and J ends lost 5 bases and 0 bases respectively, with 11 bases between them. Germline V CDR1 and CDR2: MNHEY, SVGAGI. The CDR3 runs to 15 residues.

This rearrangement joins TRBV9 to TRBJ1-3; D is unresolved. Between the trimmed V and J ends, which lost 4 bases and 0 bases, there was a span of 11 bases. The CDR3 length is 15 residues. The germline V gene encodes CDR1 SGDLS and CDR2 YYNGEE. In DNA, the CDR3 is TGTGCCAGCAGCCCAGACCTCTTCTCTGGAAACACCATATATTTT. Its translation: CASSPDLFSGNTIYF.

This chain uses TRBV5-1 with TRBJ1-4; D perhaps matches TRBD1 (6 bases). Looked up from germline, CDR1 is SGHRS and CDR2 is YFSETQ. The ends were cut back, 0 bases at V and 5 bases at J, with 11 bases in the middle. This CDR3 region has 15 residues. The CDR3 region has the DNA TGCGCCAGCAGCTTGGTCGGGACAAAGAATGAAAAACTGTTTTTT. As protein: CASSLVGTKNEKLFF.